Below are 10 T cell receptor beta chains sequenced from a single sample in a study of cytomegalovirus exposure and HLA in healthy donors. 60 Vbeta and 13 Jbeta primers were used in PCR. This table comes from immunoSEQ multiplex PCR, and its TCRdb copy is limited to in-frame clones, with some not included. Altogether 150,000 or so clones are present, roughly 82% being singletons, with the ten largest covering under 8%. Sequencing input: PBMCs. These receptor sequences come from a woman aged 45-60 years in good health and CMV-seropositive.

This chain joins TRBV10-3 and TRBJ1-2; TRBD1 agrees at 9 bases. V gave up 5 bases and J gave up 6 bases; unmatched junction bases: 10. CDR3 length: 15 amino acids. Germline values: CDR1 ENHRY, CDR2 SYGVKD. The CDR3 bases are TGTGCCATCAGTCCCGGACAGGGGCCTGGTAATGGCTACACCTTC. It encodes CAISPGQGPGNGYTF.

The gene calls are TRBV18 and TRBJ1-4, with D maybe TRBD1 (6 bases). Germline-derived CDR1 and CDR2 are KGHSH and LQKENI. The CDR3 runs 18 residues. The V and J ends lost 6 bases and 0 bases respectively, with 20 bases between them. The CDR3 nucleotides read TGTGCCAGCTCGTCCCGTCCCGGGGGGCGCGCAACTAATGAAAAACTGTTTTTT. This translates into CASSSRPGGRATNEKLFF.

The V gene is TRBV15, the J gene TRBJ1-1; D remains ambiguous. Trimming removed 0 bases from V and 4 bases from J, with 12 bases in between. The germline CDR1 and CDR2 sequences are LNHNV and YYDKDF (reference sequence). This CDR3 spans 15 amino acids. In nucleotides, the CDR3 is TGTGCCACCAGCAGAGATCGGGAGATGAGCACTGAAGCTTTCTTT. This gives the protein CATSRDREMSTEAFF.

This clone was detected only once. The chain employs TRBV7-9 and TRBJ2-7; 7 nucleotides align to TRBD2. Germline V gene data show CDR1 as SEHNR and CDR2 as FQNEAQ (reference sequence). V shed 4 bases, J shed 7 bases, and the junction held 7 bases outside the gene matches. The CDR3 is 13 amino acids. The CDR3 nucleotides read TGTGCCAGCAGCTGGGAGGGGAAGGGGGAGCAGTACTTC. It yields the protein CASSWEGKGEQYF. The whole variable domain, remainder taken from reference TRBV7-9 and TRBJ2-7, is DTGVSQNPRHKITKRGQNVTFRCDPISEHNRLYWYRQTLGQGPEFLTYFQNEAQLEKSRLLSDRFSAERPKGSFSTLEIQRTEQGDSAMYLCASSWEGKGEQYFGPGTRLTVT.

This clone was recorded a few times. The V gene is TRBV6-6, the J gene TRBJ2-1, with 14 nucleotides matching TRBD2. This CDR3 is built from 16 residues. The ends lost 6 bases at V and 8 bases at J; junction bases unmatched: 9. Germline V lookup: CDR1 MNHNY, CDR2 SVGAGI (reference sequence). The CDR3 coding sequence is TGTGCCAGCAGCTCCCGACTAGCGGGGGGGCCTGATGAGCAGTTCTTC. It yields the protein CASSSRLAGGPDEQFF.

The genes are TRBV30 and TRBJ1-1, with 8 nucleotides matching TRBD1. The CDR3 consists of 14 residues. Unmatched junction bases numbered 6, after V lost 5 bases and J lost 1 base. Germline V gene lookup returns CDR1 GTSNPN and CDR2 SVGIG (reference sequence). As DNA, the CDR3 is TGTGCCTGGGCGGACAGGGTGGCGAACACTGAAGCTTTCTTT. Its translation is CAWADRVANTEAFF.

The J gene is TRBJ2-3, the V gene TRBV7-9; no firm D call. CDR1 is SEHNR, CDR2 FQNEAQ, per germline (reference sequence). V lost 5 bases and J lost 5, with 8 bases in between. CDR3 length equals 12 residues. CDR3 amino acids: CASSEQVDTQYF. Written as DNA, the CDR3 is TGTGCCAGCAGCGAACAAGTAGATACGCAGTATTTT.

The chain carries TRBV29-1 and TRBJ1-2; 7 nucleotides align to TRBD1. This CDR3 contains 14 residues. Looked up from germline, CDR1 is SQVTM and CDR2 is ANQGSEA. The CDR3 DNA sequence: TGCAGTATCTCCGGGACAGAGGGTCACTATGGCTACACCTTC. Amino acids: CSISGTEGHYGYTF. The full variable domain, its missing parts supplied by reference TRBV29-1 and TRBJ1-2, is SAVISQKPSRDICQRGTSLTIQCQVDSQVTMMFWYRQQPGQSLTLIATANQGSEATYESGFVIDKFPISRPNLTFSTLTVSNMSPEDSSIYLCSISGTEGHYGYTFGSGTRLTVV.

The CDR3 loop is CASSLGVTGNTGELFF. In DNA form, the CDR3 reads TGTGCCAGCAGCTTGGGGGTGACAGGGAACACCGGGGAGCTGTTTTTT. The chain links TRBV7-6 to TRBJ2-2, with a tentative D call TRBD1 (6 bases). The V and J ends lost 3 bases and 1 base respectively, with 12 bases between them. The CDR3 contains 16 residues. Germline loops: CDR1 SGHVS, CDR2 FNYEAQ.

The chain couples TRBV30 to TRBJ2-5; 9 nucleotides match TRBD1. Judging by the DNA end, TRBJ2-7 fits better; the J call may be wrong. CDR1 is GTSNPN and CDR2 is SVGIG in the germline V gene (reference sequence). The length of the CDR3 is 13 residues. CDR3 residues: CACTGTGTYEQYF. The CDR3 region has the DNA TGTGCCTGTACCGGGACAGGGACCTACGAGCAGTACTTC.